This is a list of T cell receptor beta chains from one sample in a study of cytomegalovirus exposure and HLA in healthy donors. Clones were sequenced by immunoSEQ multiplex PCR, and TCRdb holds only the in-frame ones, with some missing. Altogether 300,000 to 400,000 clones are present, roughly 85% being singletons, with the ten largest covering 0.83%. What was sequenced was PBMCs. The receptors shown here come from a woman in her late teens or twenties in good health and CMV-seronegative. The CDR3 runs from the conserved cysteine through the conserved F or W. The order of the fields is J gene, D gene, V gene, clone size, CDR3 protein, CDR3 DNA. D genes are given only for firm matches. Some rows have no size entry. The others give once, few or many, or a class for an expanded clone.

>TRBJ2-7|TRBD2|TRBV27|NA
CASSPLRRGSGSNEQYF
TGTGCCAGCAGTCCACTACGTCGGGGTAGCGGGAGCAACGAGCAGTACTTC
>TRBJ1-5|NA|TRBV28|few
CASSFFRSSNQPQHF
TGTGCCAGCAGTTTCTTCAGGTCTAGCAATCAGCCCCAGCATTTT
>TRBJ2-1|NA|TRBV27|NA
CASSLSIGDNEQFF
TGTGCCAGCAGTTTAAGTATCGGGGACAATGAGCAGTTCTTC
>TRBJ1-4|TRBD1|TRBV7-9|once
CASSLPGQGDEKLFF
TGTGCCAGCAGCCTTCCGGGACAGGGTGATGAAAAACTGTTTTTT
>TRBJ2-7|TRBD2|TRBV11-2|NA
CASSGTGLARLHYEQYF
TGTGCCAGCAGCGGGACGGGACTAGCGAGGCTACACTACGAGCAGTACTTC
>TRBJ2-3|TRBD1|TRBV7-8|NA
CASSSLKPGTADTQYF
TGTGCCAGCAGCTCCCTAAAGCCGGGGACAGCGGATACGCAGTATTTT
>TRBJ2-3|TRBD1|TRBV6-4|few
CASSTGGSSDTQYF
TGTGCCAGCAGTACAGGGGGCTCGTCAGATACGCAGTATTTT
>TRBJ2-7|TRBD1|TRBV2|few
CASGSLDRLYEQYF
TGTGCCAGCGGCAGCCTGGACAGGCTCTACGAGCAGTACTTC
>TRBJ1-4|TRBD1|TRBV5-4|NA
CASSLSGQGLRTGKLFF
TGTGCCAGCAGCTTGTCGGGACAGGGATTGAGGACTGGGAAACTGTTTTTT
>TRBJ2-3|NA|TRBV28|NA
CASSWAKSTDTQYF
TGTGCCAGCAGTTGGGCCAAGAGCACAGATACGCAGTATTTT
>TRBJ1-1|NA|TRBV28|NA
CASRFTGSNTEAFF
TGTGCCAGCAGGTTTACCGGGTCGAACACTGAAGCTTTCTTT
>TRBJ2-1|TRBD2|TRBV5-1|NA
CASSFAGGPVNEQFF
TGCGCCAGCAGCTTCGCGGGGGGACCAGTGAATGAGCAGTTCTTC
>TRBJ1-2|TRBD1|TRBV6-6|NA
CASSYSPQGNGYTF
TGTGCCAGCAGTTACTCCCCACAGGGGAATGGCTACACCTTC
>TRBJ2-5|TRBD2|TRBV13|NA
CASSPGGGGRGKTQYF
TGTGCCAGCAGCCCAGGAGGCGGCGGGAGAGGGAAGACCCAGTACTTC
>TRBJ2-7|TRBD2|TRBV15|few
CATSSRTSGATYEQYF
TGTGCCACCAGCTCAAGGACTAGCGGGGCAACCTACGAGCAGTACTTC
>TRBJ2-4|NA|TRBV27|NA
CASSPIVEGLAGVWYF
TGTGCCAGCAGCCCAATAGTCGAGGGATTGGCCGGTGTCTGGTACTTC
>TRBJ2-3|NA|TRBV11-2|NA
CASSLVGGTQYF
TGTGCCAGCAGTTTGGTAGGAGGGACGCAGTATTTT
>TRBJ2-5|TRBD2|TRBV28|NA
CASTPIGLAGEETQYF
TGTGCCAGCACCCCTATAGGTTTAGCGGGGGAAGAGACCCAGTACTTC
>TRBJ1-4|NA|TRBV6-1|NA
CASSEGGSKLFF
TGTGCCAGCAGTGAAGGAGGGTCAAAACTGTTTTTT
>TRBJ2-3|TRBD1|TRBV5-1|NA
CASSRGMETDTQYF
TGTGCCAGCAGCAGGGGGATGGAAACAGATACGCAGTATTTT
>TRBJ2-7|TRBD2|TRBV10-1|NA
CASSESGLATSGGMLYEQYF
TGCGCCAGCAGTGAGTCTGGTCTGGCGACTAGCGGGGGAATGTTGTACGAGCAGTACTTC
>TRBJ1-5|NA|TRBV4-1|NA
CASSQVQGNQPQHF
TGCGCCAGCAGCCAAGTACAGGGCAATCAGCCCCAGCATTTT
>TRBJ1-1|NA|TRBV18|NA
CASSPKPRGGEAFF
TGTGCCAGCTCACCAAAACCTCGGGGAGGTGAAGCTTTCTTT
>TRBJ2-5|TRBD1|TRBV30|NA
CAREGQGTETQYF
TGTGCCCGCGAGGGACAGGGCACAGAGACCCAGTACTTC
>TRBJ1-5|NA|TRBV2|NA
CASRPTVWQPQHF
TGTGCCAGCAGGCCGACAGTGTGGCAGCCCCAGCATTTT
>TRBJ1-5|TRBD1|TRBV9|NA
CASSVTSQGTVSNQPQHF
TGTGCCAGCAGCGTCACCTCGCAGGGGACAGTTAGCAATCAGCCCCAGCATTTT
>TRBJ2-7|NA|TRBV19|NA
CASSIVTGTFAYEQYF
TGTGCCAGTAGTATAGTTACCGGGACATTCGCCTACGAGCAGTACTTC
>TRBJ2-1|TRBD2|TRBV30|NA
CAWSVASGSYNEQFF
TGTGCCTGGAGTGTAGCTAGCGGGTCTTACAATGAGCAGTTCTTC
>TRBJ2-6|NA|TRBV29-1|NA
CSVVGSGEAPRRSGANVLTF
TGCAGCGTTGTAGGTAGCGGAGAGGCCCCTCGCCGCTCTGGGGCCAACGTCCTGACTTTC